One and the same sample provided the 2 T cell receptor beta chains below, sequenced in a study of shared clonotypes between healthy human individuals. Sequencing was performed with immunoSEQ multiplex PCR; in TCRdb, only in-frame clones are kept and a portion is missing. The sample records hundreds of thousands of clones, 73% being singletons. The specimen sequenced was memory CD4+ T cells sorted from blood. Indicated subset: CD45RA-negative fraction. These receptors all stem from a woman in her 30s in good health.

The J gene is TRBJ2-3, the V gene TRBV10-2; 8 nucleotides match TRBD2. CDR3 length equals 17 residues. Trimming cost V 5 bases and J 1 base; bases outside gene matches: 11. The germline V gene encodes CDR1 WSHSY and CDR2 SAAADI. The CDR3 region is CASSSASGLFRTDTQYF. As DNA, the CDR3 is TGCGCCAGCAGTTCGGCTAGCGGGCTCTTCCGCACAGATACGCAGTATTTT.

As for this clone: This specimen includes other DNA sequences encoding the same CDR3. The CDR3 loop reads CASSLVAGGYNEQFF. For the CDR3, the DNA is TGTGCCAGCAGCTTAGTAGCGGGAGGCTACAATGAGCAGTTCTTC. The V call is TRBV11-2, the J call TRBJ2-1, with TRBD2 matching over 10 bases. The V gene end was trimmed by 1 base and the J gene end by 3 bases; junction bases not matched to a gene: 0. In germline, CDR1 is SGHAT, CDR2 FQNNGV. CDR3 size: 15 residues.